The 28 T cell receptor beta chains in this list originate from one sample, sequenced in a study of molecular identifiers for immune sequencing clone quantification. TCRdb reanalysed the PCR reads using MiXCR and keeps one entry per CDR3 protein. This table has about 320,000 distinct CDR3 sequences, about a fifth appearing once. The source material was naive CD8+ T cells from blood, with Jurkat cell RNA spiked in. Subset: FACS-sorted CD8+CD4-CCR7+CD45RA+ naive T cells. The source is a human donor in good health. Some libraries in this study had Jurkat cell RNA spiked in.

This clonotype showed up many times. The chain uses TRBV10-3 and TRBJ2-1, with 7 bases aligning to TRBD2. The CDR3 consists of 13 residues. Germline assignment: CDR1 ENHRY and CDR2 SYGVKD. V lost 2 bases to trimming and J lost 15 bases; unmatched junction nucleotides: 10. The CDR3 loop is CAISEHDQGGGFF. The CDR3 nucleotides are TGTGCCATCAGTGAGCACGATCAAGGCGGGGGGTTCTTC.

This clonotype was observed a handful of times. V usage is TRBV7-9 and J usage is TRBJ2-7; TRBD2 matches at 10 bases. The CDR3 is made up of 18 amino acids. With 4 bases clipped from V and 2 bases from J, the junction kept 14 bases outside the gene matches. From germline, CDR1 is SEHNR and CDR2 FQNEAQ (reference sequence). CDR3: CASSSYPQGLAETYEQYF. The DNA of the CDR3 is TGTGCCAGCAGCTCCTATCCCCAAGGACTAGCGGAAACCTACGAGCAGTACTTC. Looking up the rest from reference TRBV7-9 and TRBJ2-7 gives the full variable domain: DTGVSQNPRHKITKRGQNVTFRCDPISEHNRLYWYRQTLGQGPEFLTYFQNEAQLEKSRLLSDRFSAERPKGSFSTLEIQRTEQGDSAMYLCASSSYPQGLAETYEQYFGPGTRLTVT.

This clonotype was seen a handful of times. The chain links TRBV27 to TRBJ1-1, with D perhaps TRBD1 (6 bases). The CDR3 sequence is 14 residues long. Trimming cost V 2 bases and J 4 bases, with 11 bases left between them. Germline CDR1 and CDR2: MNHEY and SMNVEV (reference sequence). CDR3 coding DNA: TGTGCCAGCAGTTTACGGGGGCGCGGCACTGAAGCTTTCTTT. It codes for CASSLRGRGTEAFF.

This clonotype was seen repeatedly, ten times or more. CDR3: CASRNSGGYNEQFF. CDR3 bases: TGTGCCAGCAGGAACAGCGGGGGATACAATGAGCAGTTCTTC. The gene calls are TRBV11-2 and TRBJ2-1, with TRBD2 matching over 8 bases. The CDR3 runs to 14 residues. CDR1 and CDR2 from the germline V gene are SGHAT and FQNNGV. The ends lost 6 bases at V and 4 bases at J; junction bases unmatched: 5.

This clonotype was observed at least ten times. J is TRBJ1-5 and V is TRBV7-6, with D unresolved. Germline values: CDR1 SGHVS, CDR2 FNYEAQ. V gave up 4 bases and J gave up 4 bases, with 8 bases separating them. There are 13 residues in the CDR3. The CDR3 DNA reads TGTGCCAGCAGCTCCGACCGAAATCAGCCCCAGCATTTT. It codes for CASSSDRNQPQHF. The full variable domain, its missing parts supplied by reference TRBV7-6 and TRBJ1-5, is GAGVSQSPRYKVTKRGQDVALRCDPISGHVSLYWYRQALGQGPEFLTYFNYEAQQDKSGLPNDRFSAERPEGSISTLTIQRTEQRDSAMYRCASSSDRNQPQHFGDGTRLSIL.

In its sample, this clonotype was seen many times. CDR3: CASSQGSGRGRNTEAFF. CDR3 DNA sequence: TGCGCCAGCAGCCAGGGATCCGGCAGGGGGAGAAACACTGAAGCTTTCTTT. V and J are TRBV4-3 and TRBJ1-1, with 7 bases matching TRBD1. CDR1 is LGHNA, CDR2 YSLEER, per germline. This CDR3 has 17 amino acids. V was pared by 3 bases and J by 2 bases, with 12 bases of the junction left unmatched.

The chain links TRBV29-1 to TRBJ2-1; TRBD2 matches at 9 bases. CDR1 and CDR2 from the germline V gene are SQVTM and ANQGSEA. The CDR3 loop spans 13 amino acids. With V trimmed by 4 bases and J by 4 bases, 2 bases remained unmatched. The CDR3 reads CSVGTSEYNEQFF. The CDR3 DNA follows: TGCAGCGTTGGGACTAGCGAATACAATGAGCAGTTCTTC.

This clonotype was seen many times. The rearrangement joins TRBV5-6 to TRBJ2-7; 7 bases align to TRBD1. Trimming removed 2 bases from V and 9 bases from J; junction bases left unmatched: 14. CDR3 length: 15 residues. CDR1 is SGHDT, CDR2 YYEEEE, per germline. CDR3 loop: CASSFGPGQYPVQYF. CDR3 coding DNA: TGTGCCAGCAGCTTCGGACCGGGACAGTACCCAGTGCAGTACTTC.

The V and J genes are TRBV7-9 and TRBJ2-3; 7 bases fit TRBD2. This CDR3 has 16 amino acids. V was clipped by 5 bases and J by 6 bases; unmatched bases: 14. Germline CDR1 reads SEHNR; CDR2 reads FQNEAQ (reference sequence). CDR3 DNA: TGTGCCAGCAGCGCGCTCTCGGCGGGGGTGGCGGATACGCAGTATTTT. Translation gives CASSALSAGVADTQYF.

A note on this clonotype: Given a much more abundant clone one base away, this may be a read error. The rearrangement links TRBV4-3 to TRBJ2-7; the D call may be TRBD1 or TRBD2 (6 bases each). Germline CDR1 reads LGHNA; CDR2 reads YSLEER. The V gene lost 3 bases and the J gene lost 2 bases, with 14 bases spanning the gap. CDR3 length: 15 residues. CDR3 sequence reads: CASSQGRTAPYEQYF. The CDR3 nucleotides read TGCGCCAGCAGCCAGGGGAGGACAGCTCCCTACGAGCAGTACTTC.

This clonotype was seen at least ten times. This chain connects TRBV13 to TRBJ2-3; 12 bases match TRBD2. This CDR3 is 16 amino acids long. J was trimmed by 2 bases and V by 4 bases; bases with no gene match: 4. Germline assignment: CDR1 PRHDT and CDR2 FYEKMQ (reference sequence). The CDR3 DNA reads as TGTGCCAGCAGCTCTAGCGGGGGGGCCCACACAGATACGCAGTATTTT. This sequence encodes CASSSSGGAHTDTQYF.

There are a few counts of this clonotype. A read error may be the cause here, since a much bigger clone is one base away. CDR3 sequence (DNA): TGTGCCAGCAGCCAGGACAGCCACAATGAGCAGTTCTTC. Translating gives CASSQDSHNEQFF. The V and J genes are TRBV7-2 and TRBJ2-1, with D perhaps matching TRBD1 (6 bases). The CDR3 consists of 13 residues. V was pared by 5 bases and J by 5 bases, with 10 bases between. Germline CDR1 SGHTA, CDR2 FQGNSA.

J is TRBJ2-1 and V is TRBV14; D perhaps matches TRBD2 (6 bases). V was trimmed by 5 bases and J by 4 bases, leaving 15 bases between them. This CDR3 is 15 amino acids long. CDR1 is SGHDN and CDR2 is FVKESK in the germline V gene. CDR3 sequence reads: CASSSSIGGYNEQFF. The CDR3 region has the DNA TGTGCCAGCAGCTCAAGTATCGGAGGGTACAATGAGCAGTTCTTC.

This clonotype has a handful of counts. The CDR3 coding sequence is TGTGCCAGTAGTATAGATGGGACAGGGCTTCAGCCCCAGCATTTT. Translation: CASSIDGTGLQPQHF. The rearrangement links TRBV19 to TRBJ1-5; 9 nucleotides agree with TRBD1. This CDR3 is built from 15 residues. Germline CDR1 and CDR2: LNHDA and SQIVND (reference sequence). V lost 0 bases and J lost 6; bases outside the gene matches: 3.

This chain joins TRBV12-3 or TRBV12-4 and TRBJ2-5, with 9 bases aligning to TRBD1. Unmatched junction bases numbered 13, after V lost 6 bases and J lost 5 bases. This CDR3 is 16 amino acids long. The CDR3 coding sequence is TGTGCCAGCAGCCCAACCGGGACAGGGTTTAATGAGACCCAGTACTTC. This gives the protein CASSPTGTGFNETQYF.

This clonotype has at least ten counts. The chain has TRBV2 and TRBJ1-1; D is uncertain. Germline-derived CDR1 and CDR2 are SNHLY and FYNNEI. The CDR3 has 12 amino acids. Trimming shortened V by 4 bases and J by 4 bases, and 7 bases separated the two germline ends. The CDR3 loop reads CASSVQITEAFF. Written as DNA, the CDR3 is TGTGCCAGCAGTGTACAGATCACTGAAGCTTTCTTT.

This clonotype was detected a few times. CDR3 region: CATSRPDRLGQPQHF. CDR3 DNA: TGTGCCACCAGCAGACCGGACAGGCTGGGTCAGCCCCAGCATTTT. The chain uses TRBV15 and TRBJ1-5, with 7 bases identical to TRBD1. V was clipped by 2 bases and J by 6 bases; unmatched bases: 7. There are 15 residues in the CDR3. Germline V lookup: CDR1 LNHNV, CDR2 YYDKDF (reference sequence).

This clonotype has just a few counts. V usage is TRBV2 and J usage is TRBJ2-3; D might be TRBD1 (6 bases). CDR3 size: 15 residues. Trimming removed 3 bases from V and 7 bases from J, with 17 bases in between. Germline-derived CDR1 and CDR2 are SNHLY and FYNNEI. The CDR3 DNA reads as TGTGCCAGCAGTGATAGTAGCGCAGGGACACATACGCAGTATTTT. The encoded protein is CASSDSSAGTHTQYF. Complete variable domain (other parts from reference TRBV2 and TRBJ2-3): EPEVTQTPSHQVTQMGQEVILRCVPISNHLYFYWYRQILGQKVEFLVSFYNNEISEKSEIFDDQFSVERPDGSNFTLKIRSTKLEDSAMYFCASSDSSAGTHTQYFGPGTRLTVL.

The chain couples TRBV4-1 to TRBJ2-5; a weak D match, TRBD2 (5 bases). This CDR3 contains 14 residues. Germline CDR1 MGHRA, CDR2 YSYEKL. The V and J ends lost 2 bases and 5 bases respectively, with 12 bases between them. In nucleotides, the CDR3 is TGCGCCAGCAGCCAATCTCTCGTAGCGGAGACCCAGTACTTC. Encoded protein: CASSQSLVAETQYF.

This clonotype was counted many times. The V call is TRBV7-8, the J call TRBJ1-6, with unresolved D. CDR1 and CDR2 (germline): SGHVS, FQNEAQ. V shed 2 bases and J shed 8 bases, with 4 bases lying between them. The CDR3 runs 12 residues. The CDR3 reads CASSLIDSPLHF. CDR3 DNA sequence: TGTGCCAGCAGCTTAATTGATTCACCCCTCCACTTT.

This chain connects TRBV25-1 to TRBJ2-7, with TRBD2 identical over 8 bases. Germline values: CDR1 MGHDK, CDR2 SYGVNS. J gave up 0 bases and V 7 bases, and 5 bases lay outside the gene matches. The CDR3 contains 14 residues. As DNA, the CDR3 is TGTGCCAGCACCCGGGGGGGGAGCTCCTACGAGCAGTACTTC. Its translation is CASTRGGSSYEQYF.

Worth noting for this clonotype: A much more abundant neighbour one base away suggests this may be a read error. The genes are TRBV6-2 or TRBV6-3 and TRBJ2-1; no clear D gene. CDR3 length equals 14 residues. Trimming cost V 0 bases and J 7 bases, with 10 bases left between them. In germline, CDR1 is MNHEY, CDR2 SVGEGT. The CDR3 here is CASSYSLGRNEQFF. The CDR3 nucleotides are TGTGCCAGCAGTTACTCGCTTGGCAGAAATGAGCAGTTCTTC.

As to this clonotype: A much more abundant neighbour one base away suggests this may be a read error. This chain connects TRBV5-3 to TRBJ2-2, with D perhaps TRBD2 (5 bases). TRBV5-3 qualifies as an ORF whose function is uncertain. The CDR3 runs to 14 residues. The CDR3 is CASSFGIADGELFF. The CDR3 coding sequence is TGTGCCAGCAGCTTCGGGATAGCCGACGGGGAGCTGTTTTTT.

Regarding this clonotype: The final CDR3 position lacks the conserved phenylalanine or tryptophan, pointing to a likely read error. The gene calls are TRBV7-2 and TRBJ1-6; no clear D. The CDR3 loop spans 15 amino acids. Trimming stripped 4 bases from V and 0 bases from J, with 7 bases between. The V gene's germline CDR1 is SGHTA and CDR2 FQGNSA. CDR3 protein: CASSSDVSYNSPLHS. In nucleotides, the CDR3 is TGTGCCAGCAGCTCCGATGTCTCCTATAATTCACCCCTCCACTCT.

Worth noting for this clonotype: Being one base from a much bigger clone, this may be a read error. CDR3 protein: CASSVVRQTLNTEAFF. The DNA for the CDR3 is TGTGCCAGTAGTGTAGTACGGCAGACCCTGAACACTGAAGCTTTCTTT. The V call is TRBV19, the J call TRBJ1-1; no clear D. Between the trimmed V and J ends, which lost 5 bases and 0 bases, there was a span of 16 bases. This CDR3 is 16 amino acids long. In germline, CDR1 is LNHDA, CDR2 SQIVND (reference sequence).

This clonotype was recorded many times. The V gene is TRBV7-9, the J gene TRBJ2-1, with 10 bases that match TRBD2. V shed 3 bases, J shed 8 bases, and the junction held 4 bases outside the gene matches. The CDR3 runs 14 residues. In germline, CDR1 is SEHNR, CDR2 FQNEAQ (reference sequence). This CDR3 is CASSFSGRTYEQFF. CDR3 nucleotides: TGTGCCAGCAGCTTTAGCGGGAGGACGTATGAGCAGTTCTTC.

This clonotype turned up a few times. The V call is TRBV7-2, the J call TRBJ2-7; either TRBD1 or TRBD2 may supply D (6 bases each). Looked up from germline, CDR1 is SGHTA and CDR2 is FQGNSA. The CDR3 covers 15 residues. V lost 4 bases and J 0 bases, leaving 13 bases between the germline ends. CDR3 region: CASSWVPGASYEQYF. DNA of the CDR3: TGTGCCAGCAGCTGGGTACCGGGGGCCTCCTACGAGCAGTACTTC.

This clonotype was seen at least ten times. The rearrangement uses TRBV10-3 and TRBJ2-7; 10 bases are a match to TRBD2. Per germline, CDR1 ENHRY and CDR2 SYGVKD. This CDR3 has 13 amino acids. After removal of 10 bases from V and 4 bases from J, the junction contained 7 bases not matched to a gene. The CDR3 loop is CATGQREGYEQYF. In DNA, the CDR3 is TGTGCCACCGGCCAGCGGGAGGGGTACGAGCAGTACTTC.